This TCR beta chain was documented in a study of technical replicates of blood from four donors. The data were produced by immunoSEQ multiplex PCR, yet TCRdb's version contains in-frame clones alone and is incomplete. The sample includes tens of thousands of clones, roughly 98% of them seen just once. The sequence came from a human donor in good health. Input material: T cells isolated from PBMCs.

CDR3 nucleotide sequence: TGTGCCAGCAGCTGGGATACAGGGAATTTCGGCTACACCTTC. Its translation is CASSWDTGNFGYTF. This chain uses TRBV13 with TRBJ1-2; D may be TRBD1 (6 bases). CDR3 length: 14 residues. The V and J ends lost 4 bases and 8 bases respectively, with 17 bases between them. CDR1 is PRHDT and CDR2 is FYEKMQ in the germline V gene (reference sequence).